These 7 T cell receptor beta chains share one sample of origin, sequenced in a study of blood T cell repertoires in COVID-19. The assay was immunoSEQ multiplex PCR, and TCRdb's table has in-frame clones only and misses some. Of 85,000 to 90,000 clones in the sample, roughly 84% were seen once. Sequenced: peripheral blood. The receptors were sampled from a man in his 70s with acute or convalescent COVID-19.

The J gene is TRBJ1-1, the V gene TRBV6-6, with D possibly being TRBD1 (6 bases). The CDR3 has 16 amino acids. Trimming shortened V by 4 bases and J by 3 bases, and 18 bases separated the two germline ends. Germline V gives CDR1 MNHNY, CDR2 SVGAGI (reference sequence). For the CDR3, the DNA is TGTGCCAGCAGTTTTACGGGGGGCGCATTCTACACTGAAGCTTTCTTT. Its translation is CASSFTGGAFYTEAFF.

The chain joins TRBV20-1 to TRBJ2-2; D might be TRBD1 (6 bases). The CDR3 covers 11 residues. The V gene lost 2 bases and the J gene lost 14 bases, with 12 bases spanning the gap. Per germline, CDR1 DFQATT and CDR2 SNEGSKA (reference sequence). CDR3 sequence (DNA): TGCAGTGCTAGAAAGTCAGGGGTCCTGTTTTTT. Amino acid sequence: CSARKSGVLFF.

V is TRBV30 and J is TRBJ1-3; D unclear. The CDR3 loop spans 13 amino acids. CDR1 and CDR2 from the germline V gene are GTSNPN and SVGIG (reference sequence). V was shortened by 4 bases and J by 1 base, with 8 bases between the two germline ends. The CDR3 region is CAWNLGSGNTIYF. DNA for the CDR3: TGTGCCTGGAATCTCGGTTCTGGAAACACCATATATTTT.

This CDR3 reads CASSWGTSGGELFF. The CDR3 nucleotides are TGCGCCAGCAGCTGGGGGACTAGCGGCGGGGAGCTGTTTTTT. V gene TRBV5-1 combines with J gene TRBJ2-2; TRBD2 aligns across 11 bases. Germline trimming cut 3 bases from V and 7 bases from J; bases unmatched to any gene: 2. Germline V gives CDR1 SGHRS, CDR2 YFSETQ. This CDR3 region has 14 residues. Full variable domain (outside the CDR3, taken from reference TRBV5-1 and TRBJ2-2): KAGVTQTPRYLIKTRGQQVTLSCSPISGHRSVSWYQQTPGQGLQFLFEYFSETQRNKGNFPGRFSGRQFSNSRSEMNVSTLELGDSALYLCASSWGTSGGELFFGEGSRLTVL.

This clone showed up just a few times. The gene calls are TRBV11-3 and TRBJ2-1; 7 bases are a match to TRBD2. CDR3 length equals 14 residues. Germline V lookup: CDR1 SGHNT, CDR2 YENEEA. The V segment lost 1 base and the J segment 3 bases; nucleotides outside the gene matches: 0. CDR3 in amino acids: CASSLGGGYNEQFF. In DNA form, the CDR3 reads TGTGCCAGCAGCTTAGGCGGGGGCTACAATGAGCAGTTCTTC.

The chain employs TRBV5-6 and TRBJ2-2; D is possibly TRBD2 (5 bases). With 1 base removed from V and 0 bases from J, the gap between germline ends came to 7 bases. The germline V gene encodes CDR1 SGHDT and CDR2 YYEEEE. The CDR3 consists of 15 residues. The CDR3 protein is CASSLPGSNTGELFF. The CDR3 bases are TGTGCCAGCAGCTTGCCGGGGTCGAACACCGGGGAGCTGTTTTTT.

In this sample, this clone turned up once. J is TRBJ2-5 and V is TRBV6-6, with TRBD2 matching over 11 bases. After removal of 6 bases from V and 2 bases from J, the junction contained 2 bases not matched to a gene. The CDR3 sequence is 14 residues long. Germline V gives CDR1 MNHNY, CDR2 SVGAGI (reference sequence). The CDR3 DNA follows: TGTGCCAGCAGGGGACTAGCGGCACAAGAGACCCAGTACTTC. Translation: CASRGLAAQETQYF.